These T cell receptor beta chains were read from a single sample in a study of neurological immune-mediated disorders. TCRdb itself ran the 5' RACE reads through MiXCR, one entry per CDR3 protein. The data contain 70,000 to 95,000 distinct CDR3 sequences, less than 15% of them seen just once; the ten biggest clones take up around 5.3%. Material for sequencing was PBMCs. These receptors came from a female donor with HTLV-1-associated myelopathy (HAM/TSP). Each CDR3 is given with its conserved first and last residue. Each record gives: D gene, clone size, J gene, V gene, CDR3 protein, CDR3 DNA. The D gene is left open where the match is weak. Clone size is stated in some rows and not others, as once, few, many or a class when expanded.

NA NA TRBJ2-7 TRBV5-1 CASSPLDGIFYEQYF TGCGCCAGCAGCCCCTTGGACGGAATATTTTACGAGCAGTACTTC
NA many TRBJ2-5 TRBV5-1 CASSSRSWETQYF TGCGCCAGCAGCTCCCGTTCGTGGGAGACCCAGTACTTC
NA many TRBJ2-5 TRBV27 CASKKQSQETQYF TGTGCCAGCAAGAAACAGAGCCAAGAGACCCAGTACTTC
NA many TRBJ2-1 TRBV12-3/TRBV12-4 CASSFRDGEQFF TGTGCCAGCAGTTTTAGAGACGGTGAGCAGTTCTTC
TRBD1 medium-sized TRBJ2-1 TRBV5-1 CASSSGQGPYNEQFF TGCGCCAGCAGCTCCGGACAGGGCCCCTACAATGAGCAGTTCTTC
NA NA TRBJ1-2 TRBV6-1 CASSEWGSYGYTF TGTGCCAGCAGTGAATGGGGTAGCTATGGCTACACCTTC
NA many TRBJ2-2 TRBV5-1 CASSLGRERTGELFF TGCGCCAGCAGCTTGGGGAGGGAGCGGACCGGGGAGCTGTTTTTT
NA many TRBJ2-1 TRBV12-3/TRBV12-4 CASSFSGPDEQFF TGTGCCAGCAGTTTTAGTGGTCCAGATGAGCAGTTCTTC
NA many TRBJ2-1 TRBV14 CASSQIARFSSYNEQFF TGTGCCAGCAGCCAAATCGCCAGGTTTAGCTCCTACAATGAGCAGTTCTTC
NA many TRBJ1-6 TRBV7-2 CASSFSGIYSPLHF TGTGCCAGCAGCTTTTCCGGGATTTATTCACCCCTCCACTTT
TRBD1 many TRBJ2-1 TRBV5-1 CASSLDRGRLNEQFF TGCGCCAGCAGCTTGGACAGGGGGCGGCTCAATGAGCAGTTCTTC
TRBD1 many TRBJ1-5 TRBV7-9 CASSPGQFYQPQHF TGTGCCAGCAGCCCGGGACAGTTTTATCAGCCCCAGCATTTT
NA many TRBJ2-3 TRBV20-1 CSARASFTQYF TGCAGTGCTAGAGCGAGTTTTACGCAGTATTTT
NA few TRBJ2-7 TRBV9 CASSPNTGEQYF TGTGCCAGCAGCCCAAACACGGGGGAGCAGTACTTC
NA many TRBJ2-7 TRBV11-2 CASSIQGPFGEQYF TGTGCCAGCAGTATCCAGGGCCCGTTTGGCGAGCAGTACTTC
NA many TRBJ2-7 TRBV20-1 CSAYMSYEQYF TGCAGTGCTTATATGTCCTACGAGCAGTACTTC
TRBD1 many TRBJ2-4 TRBV29-1 CSVRQGAGAKNIQYF TGCAGCGTTCGACAGGGGGCCGGTGCCAAAAACATTCAGTACTTC
NA many TRBJ2-5 TRBV11-2 CASSPLETQYF TGTGCCAGCAGCCCCCTGGAGACCCAGTACTTC
TRBD2 many TRBJ2-5 TRBV5-4 CASSLTSGEETQYF TGTGCCAGCAGCTTAACTAGCGGGGAAGAGACCCAGTACTTC
TRBD1 many TRBJ2-7 TRBV12-3/TRBV12-4 CASSPGQGSYEQYF TGTGCCAGCAGCCCGGGACAGGGATCCTACGAGCAGTACTTC
NA many TRBJ2-7 TRBV12-3/TRBV12-4 CASTQQSYSKQYF TGTGCCAGCACCCAACAATCATACTCCAAGCAGTACTTC
TRBD2 many TRBJ2-2 TRBV5-1 CASSLTNGGAVTGELFF TGCGCCAGCAGCCTAACCAACGGGGGGGCCGTCACCGGGGAGCTGTTTTTT
NA many TRBJ1-2 TRBV28 CASSLSRGRDYGYTF TGTGCCAGCAGTTTGTCCCGGGGGCGAGATTATGGCTACACCTTC
TRBD1 many TRBJ2-7 TRBV11-2 CASSHDRDRREQYF TGTGCCAGCAGCCATGACAGGGATCGGCGCGAGCAGTACTTC
NA many TRBJ2-2 TRBV7-2 CASSLYWGSGELFF TGTGCCAGCAGCTTATACTGGGGATCCGGGGAGCTGTTTTTT
NA many TRBJ1-1 TRBV4-2 CASSQEGVTEAFF TGTGCCAGCAGCCAAGAAGGGGTAACTGAAGCTTTCTTT
NA many TRBJ2-7 TRBV12-3/TRBV12-4 CASSSIIRADGSEQYF TGTGCCAGCAGTTCAATCATCAGGGCTGATGGAAGCGAGCAGTACTTC
NA many TRBJ1-1 TRBV12-3/TRBV12-4 CASSFQAPTEAFF TGTGCCAGCAGTTTTCAGGCCCCCACTGAAGCTTTCTTT
NA many TRBJ2-4 TRBV3-1 CASSQGGLAKNIQYF TGTGCCAGCAGCCAAGGAGGGCTAGCCAAAAACATTCAGTACTTC
NA many TRBJ2-7 TRBV27 CASRAGTVYEQYF TGTGCCAGCAGGGCAGGGACGGTATACGAGCAGTACTTC
NA many TRBJ2-3 TRBV5-1 CASSLASRGTDTQYF TGCGCCAGCAGCTTGGCCTCACGAGGCACAGATACGCAGTATTTT
TRBD1 many TRBJ1-6 TRBV2 CASSQQGVRGSPLHF TGTGCCAGCAGTCAACAGGGGGTACGAGGGTCACCCCTCCACTTT
NA NA TRBJ1-2 TRBV3-1 CASSQDNRNYGYTF TGTGCCAGCAGCCAAGATAACAGGAACTATGGCTACACCTTC
NA many TRBJ2-7 TRBV20-1 CSASIGGPYEQYF TGCAGTGCTAGTATCGGGGGGCCCTACGAGCAGTACTTC
NA many TRBJ1-5 TRBV15 CATSRERGDRFGNQPQHF TGTGCCACCAGCAGAGAAAGGGGAGACAGGTTTGGCAATCAGCCCCAGCATTTT
NA many TRBJ2-2 TRBV14 CASSHNSWTGELFF TGTGCCAGCAGCCACAATAGCTGGACCGGGGAGCTGTTTTTT
NA many TRBJ2-3 TRBV2 CASWGLAVDTQYF TGTGCCAGTTGGGGGCTAGCGGTAGATACGCAGTATTTT
TRBD2 many TRBJ2-2 TRBV7-2 CASSIRGGNTGELFF TGTGCCAGCAGCATCCGGGGGGGGAACACCGGGGAGCTGTTTTTT
NA NA TRBJ2-2 TRBV3-1 CASSQGSANTGELFF TGTGCCAGCAGTCAGGGATCGGCGAACACCGGGGAGCTGTTTTTT
NA NA TRBJ1-4 TRBV20-1 CSARKGGEKLFF TGCAGTGCGCGGAAGGGAGGTGAAAAACTGTTTTTT
TRBD2 many TRBJ2-3 TRBV5-1 CASSPRTSGGSTQYF TGCGCCAGCAGCCCCCGGACTAGCGGGGGGTCTACGCAGTATTTT
NA many TRBJ2-7 TRBV7-9 CASSLVQGNYEQYF TGTGCCAGCAGCTTAGTACAGGGAAACTACGAGCAGTACTTC
NA NA TRBJ1-2 TRBV7-2 CASSFYICSARATGKEGYTF NA
NA many TRBJ1-2 TRBV6-5 CASSELKNYTF TGTGCCAGCAGTGAGCTGAAGAACTACACCTTC
NA many TRBJ2-2 TRBV7-9 CGSGRGENTGELFF TGTGGCAGCGGCAGGGGCGAAAACACCGGGGAGCTGTTTTTT
TRBD1 many TRBJ2-1 TRBV6-4 CATQTGATNEQFF TGTGCCACACAGACAGGGGCAACCAATGAGCAGTTCTTC
TRBD1 many TRBJ1-3 TRBV2 CASSSTGVAGNTIYF TGTGCCAGCAGCTCGACAGGGGTGGCAGGAAACACCATATATTTT
NA many TRBJ2-3 TRBV5-1 CASSLAESTDTQYF TGCGCCAGCAGCTTGGCAGAAAGCACAGATACGCAGTATTTT
NA many TRBJ2-6 TRBV7-9 CASSLPISGANVLTF TGTGCCAGCAGCTTACCGATCTCTGGGGCCAACGTCCTGACTTTC
TRBD2 many TRBJ2-7 TRBV10-2 CASRNERGPFYEQYF TGCGCCAGCAGAAACGAGCGGGGGCCATTCTACGAGCAGTACTTC
TRBD2 many TRBJ2-7 TRBV13 CASSLGPMGGLAYF TGTGCCAGCAGCTTAGGCCCTATGGGGGGACTAGCCTACTTC
TRBD1 NA TRBJ1-3 TRBV6-1 CASSADRVSGNTIYF TGTGCCAGCAGTGCCGACAGGGTGTCTGGAAACACCATATATTTT
TRBD1 NA TRBJ1-5 TRBV10-3 CAISESLAGGNQPQHF TGTGCCATCAGTGAATCTCTGGCAGGGGGAAATCAGCCCCAGCATTTT
TRBD1 many TRBJ2-5 TRBV20-1 CSARGTGRSETQYF TGCAGTGCTAGAGGGACAGGGAGGTCAGAGACCCAGTACTTC